A single sample gave rise to the 10 T cell receptor beta chains below, sequenced in a study of cytomegalovirus exposure and HLA in healthy donors. The PCR contained 60 Vbeta and 13 Jbeta primers. The protocol was immunoSEQ multiplex PCR, while the TCRdb copy is restricted to in-frame clones and leaves out a portion. The sample's table shows roughly 46,000 clones. Material for sequencing was PBMCs. These receptor sequences come from a woman aged 40 to 55 in good health and CMV-seronegative.

The chain has TRBV6-1 and TRBJ2-7; 9 bases agree with TRBD1. Germline lookup yields CDR1 MNHNS and CDR2 SASEGT. V dropped 6 bases and J dropped 3; count of bases not matched to a gene: 9. The CDR3 has 15 residues. The CDR3 spells CASSLGQGSVYEQYF. Written as DNA, the CDR3 is TGTGCCAGCAGCCTCGGACAGGGGTCGGTCTACGAGCAGTACTTC.

The chain recombines TRBV30 with TRBJ2-7; 9 bases are shared with TRBD1. Germline V gives CDR1 GTSNPN, CDR2 SVGIG (reference sequence). The CDR3 totals 13 residues. J gave up 3 bases and V 4 bases, and 4 bases lay outside the gene matches. Written as DNA, the CDR3 is TGTGCCTGGAAATGGGACAGGGACTACGAGCAGTACTTC. Protein: CAWKWDRDYEQYF.

The chain combines TRBV7-6 with TRBJ2-3, with 10 bases lining up with TRBD2. The CDR3 loop spans 15 amino acids. Germline CDR1 reads SGHVS; CDR2 reads FNYEAQ. The V segment lost 4 bases and the J segment 6 bases; nucleotides outside the gene matches: 7. As DNA, the CDR3 is TGTGCCAGCAGCTCGACTAGCGGGCGGGTGGATACGCAGTATTTT. Translation: CASSSTSGRVDTQYF.

The gene calls are TRBV5-6 and TRBJ1-3; 7 nucleotides line up with TRBD1. The germline CDR1 and CDR2 sequences are SGHDT and YYEEEE. After removal of 0 bases from V and 2 bases from J, the junction contained 8 bases not matched to a gene. The CDR3 runs 17 residues. The CDR3 spells CASSLGGAGTAGNTIYF. CDR3 in DNA: TGTGCCAGCAGCTTGGGCGGGGCGGGGACAGCTGGAAACACCATATATTTT.

V usage is TRBV5-1 and J usage is TRBJ1-5; D is undetermined. Deletions cut 0 bases from V and 4 bases from J, with 8 bases between. CDR3 length: 14 residues. Germline V gene sequence: CDR1 SGHRS, CDR2 YFSETQ. CDR3 sequence: CASSLVSLNQPQHF. The DNA of the CDR3 is TGCGCCAGCAGCTTGGTTTCGTTAAATCAGCCCCAGCATTTT.

V and J are TRBV29-1 and TRBJ1-3; TRBD1 agrees at 10 bases. J gave up 2 bases and V 4 bases, and 11 bases lay outside the gene matches. The CDR3 length is 17 residues. Per the germline V gene, CDR1 is SQVTM and CDR2 is ANQGSEA. CDR3 protein: CSVARYRDRGPGNTIYF. CDR3 DNA: TGCAGCGTTGCCCGGTACCGAGACAGGGGGCCTGGAAACACCATATATTTT.

CDR3 region: CASSPRGEKLFF. The CDR3 DNA follows: TGTGCCAGCAGCCCTAGGGGAGAAAAACTGTTTTTT. The chain recombines TRBV6-5 with TRBJ1-4; tentatively, D is TRBD1 (5 bases). Germline CDR1 reads MNHEY; CDR2 reads SVGAGI. Trimming pared 6 bases from V and 8 bases from J, leaving 10 bases between. CDR3 length equals 12 residues.

The J gene is TRBJ1-5, the V gene TRBV6-6; possible D gene TRBD1, 5 bases. The V end lost 5 bases, the J end lost 2 bases, and 13 bases lay between the germline ends. This CDR3 spans 15 amino acids. Germline lookup yields CDR1 MNHNY and CDR2 SVGAGI (reference sequence). The CDR3 region is CASSRLGGGNQPQHF. CDR3 coding DNA: TGTGCCAGCAGTCGGTTGGGGGGTGGCAATCAGCCCCAGCATTTT.

The V call is TRBV19, the J call TRBJ2-2; 11 bases line up with TRBD1. Trimming removed 3 bases from V and 7 bases from J; junction bases left unmatched: 1. This CDR3 comprises 14 residues. Germline V gene sequence: CDR1 LNHDA, CDR2 SQIVND (reference sequence). CDR3 amino acids: CASSMGQGVGELFF. The CDR3 DNA is TGTGCCAGTAGTATGGGACAGGGGGTCGGGGAGCTGTTTTTT. Based on the CDR3 plus reference TRBV19 and TRBJ2-2, the full variable domain is DGGITQSPKYLFRKEGQNVTLSCEQNLNHDAMYWYRQDPGQGLRLIYYSQIVNDFQKGDIAEGYSVSREKKESFPLTVTSAQKNPTAFYLCASSMGQGVGELFFGEGSRLTVL.

The DNA of the CDR3 is TGTGCCAGCAGTGAATTGGGACAGGACGGCGGCTACACCTTC. Translated, it gives CASSELGQDGGYTF. The chain recombines TRBV25-1 with TRBJ1-2; 8 bases map to TRBD1. The CDR3 is 14 amino acids. Per the germline V gene, CDR1 is MGHDK and CDR2 is SYGVNS. Germline trimming cut 1 base from V and 8 bases from J; bases unmatched to any gene: 6.